These 9 T cell receptor beta chains came from one sample sequenced in a study of CXCR3-negative and CXCR3-positive naive CD8 T cells. Overall study results and limits: CXCR3-positive naive cells carried more hydrophobic TRB CDR3s than CXCR3-negative ones.

With UMI labels, 5' RACE was used to prepare the TRB cDNA libraries. TCRdb derives one entry per CDR3 protein from the 5' RACE reads, leaving out DNA. Its table records about 84,000 distinct CDR3 sequences. For these receptors, no antigen is known. The source material was naive CXCR3+ CD8+ T cells from blood. The subset was: CD45RO-CCR7+CD27+CD95- naive CD8+ T cells expressing CXCR3 (TNR3+). These receptors were collected from a human donor in good health. Some clones in this sample may be carry-over from other donors' samples.

The V call is TRBV7-2, the J call TRBJ2-7. Germline values: CDR1 SGHTA, CDR2 FQGNSA. The CDR3 extends over 11 amino acids. CDR3 sequence: CASGVGYEQYF.

The rearrangement links TRBV29-1 to TRBJ2-5; TCRdb calls TRBD1, which cannot be checked without DNA. The CDR3 runs 14 residues. In germline, CDR1 is SQVTM, CDR2 ANQGSEA. This CDR3 reads CSVEDFGQQETQYF.

The J gene is TRBJ2-1, the V gene TRBV2; the D gene TCRdb calls, TRBD2, cannot be checked with no DNA. The germline V gene has CDR1 SNHLY and CDR2 FYNNEI. The CDR3 totals 14 residues. CDR3 protein: CASSAGLSYNEQFF.

The rearrangement joins TRBV12-3 or TRBV12-4 to TRBJ1-1; TCRdb calls TRBD1, which cannot be checked without DNA. This CDR3 contains 13 residues. CDR3: CASRWGANTEAFF.

The V and J genes are TRBV5-6 and TRBJ2-7; TCRdb lists TRBD1, though no DNA is available to test this call. The CDR3 runs 16 residues. The germline CDR1 and CDR2 sequences are SGHDT and YYEEEE. The CDR3 loop reads CASSLEWQGNPGEQYF.

This chain connects TRBV20-1 to TRBJ2-1. Germline V gene lookup returns CDR1 DFQATT and CDR2 SNEGSKA (reference sequence). The CDR3 spans 18 residues. CDR3: CSAPVKGKWGSSYNEQFF.

The chain uses TRBV7-9 and TRBJ1-6; TCRdb designates TRBD1, a call that cannot be tested without DNA. Germline values: CDR1 SEHNR, CDR2 FQNEAQ (reference sequence). The CDR3 loop spans 13 amino acids. The CDR3 loop reads CASSQTGDSPLHF.

The V gene is TRBV2, the J gene TRBJ2-7; as DNA is missing, the TRBD2 call by TCRdb cannot be tested. The CDR3 totals 17 residues. CDR1 is SNHLY and CDR2 is FYNNEI in the germline V gene. This chain's CDR3 is CATRTPGLAGVGYEQYF.

V gene TRBV4-3 combines with J gene TRBJ1-2. The CDR3 length is 14 residues. Germline V lookup: CDR1 LGHNA, CDR2 YSLEER. This CDR3 reads CASSQDFASQYYTF.